The table lists the clone carrying this TCR beta chain with a few counts. The antigen remains undetermined. This sample was included in a study of blood T cells in healthy people across ages. Study results and caveats: Per million T cells, TCR beta diversity dropped about linearly as age rose.

A sample-barcoded 5' primer and a J-beta primer mix were used in a second PCR of about 7 to 11 cycles. A single record per CDR3 protein comes from TCRdb applying MiXCR to the 5' RACE reads. This table holds some 690,000 distinct CDR3 sequences, 22% found once. This CDR3 contains 15 residues. The germline V gene has CDR1 KGHDR and CDR2 SFDVKD. V was pared by 10 bases and J by 3 bases, with 19 bases between. The chain recombines TRBV24-1 with TRBJ2-3; D is possibly TRBD1 or TRBD2 (5 bases each). Sequenced material: blood. The TCR sequence derives from a man in his sixties or seventies in good health. The CDR3 reads CATARDRRSTDTQYF. As DNA, the CDR3 is TGTGCCACGGCGAGGGACCGACGTAGTACAGATACGCAGTATTTT.